The 22 T cell receptor beta chains presented below share a single source sample, sequenced in a study of beta chain features in type 1 diabetes. Study findings and constraints: People with Type 1 diabetes carried modestly yet significantly shorter TCRB CDR3s in all four CD4+ subsets.

Their cognate antigens are unknown. Expressed TCRB transcripts were sequenced because the isolated RNA had all been reverse transcribed beforehand. Clones were read by immunoSEQ multiplex PCR, and TCRdb kept only the in-frame ones, dropping some. This sample has 550,000 to 850,000 clones, with over 10% found just once. The sequenced material came from naive CD4+ T cells from blood. These receptors were taken from a young man with type 1 diabetes.

Concerning this clone itself: Within the sample, other DNA sequences also encode this same CDR3. Here the CDR3 DNA reads TGTGCCAGCAGTTACGGGACCTCCTACGAGCAGTACTTC. Translated: CASSYGTSYEQYF. V is TRBV6-5 and J is TRBJ2-7; D is possibly TRBD1 or TRBD2 (5 bases each). Deletions cut 2 bases from V and 0 bases from J, with 5 bases between. CDR1 and CDR2 (germline): MNHEY, SVGAGI. The CDR3 has 13 amino acids.

The V gene is TRBV5-1, the J gene TRBJ1-2; D is uncertain. V was pared by 2 bases and J by 7 bases, with 9 bases between. Germline V gene sequence: CDR1 SGHRS, CDR2 YFSETQ. The CDR3 extends over 12 amino acids. The CDR3 loop reads CASSLASGGYTF. CDR3 in DNA: TGCGCCAGCAGCTTAGCCTCCGGTGGCTACACCTTC.

The rearrangement joins TRBV5-1 to TRBJ1-1; D not certain. The CDR3 runs to 15 residues. Germline values: CDR1 SGHRS, CDR2 YFSETQ. V lost 0 bases and J 0 bases, leaving 9 bases between the germline ends. In DNA form, the CDR3 reads TGCGCCAGCAGCTTGGCGTCGACATTGAACACTGAAGCTTTCTTT. Amino acids: CASSLASTLNTEAFF.

For this clone: The same CDR3 also results from other DNA sequences found in this sample. This rearrangement joins TRBV5-1 to TRBJ1-5; no firm D call. The germline V gene encodes CDR1 SGHRS and CDR2 YFSETQ. The CDR3 is 13 amino acids. The V end lost 0 bases, the J end lost 7 bases, and 8 bases lay between the germline ends. The CDR3 here is CASSLEGEQPQHF. The CDR3 region has the DNA TGCGCCAGCAGCTTGGAGGGCGAGCAGCCCCAGCATTTT. Full variable domain (remainder filled in from reference TRBV5-1 and TRBJ1-5): KAGVTQTPRYLIKTRGQQVTLSCSPISGHRSVSWYQQTPGQGLQFLFEYFSETQRNKGNFPGRFSGRQFSNSRSEMNVSTLELGDSALYLCASSLEGEQPQHFGDGTRLSIL.

This clone occurred a few times. The CDR3 DNA reads as TGTGCCAGCAGCCAATCTTCCCAGGATACGCAGTATTTT. Protein sequence: CASSQSSQDTQYF. This chain uses TRBV4-2 with TRBJ2-3; D ambiguous. The CDR3 runs to 13 residues. Germline-derived CDR1 and CDR2 are LGHNA and YNFKEQ. The V end lost 2 bases, the J end lost 6 bases, and 9 bases lay between the germline ends.

The gene calls are TRBV30 and TRBJ2-5; tentatively, D is TRBD2 (6 bases). The DNA matches TRBJ2-7 better at its end, which makes the J call doubtful. The CDR3 totals 13 residues. Germline V lookup: CDR1 GTSNPN, CDR2 SVGIG (reference sequence). CDR3 loop: CAWNRGSSYEQYF. CDR3 coding DNA: TGTGCCTGGAATCGGGGGAGCTCCTACGAGCAGTACTTC.

This clone was observed a single time. The rearrangement links TRBV11-3 to TRBJ2-1; 9 bases match TRBD2. The germline CDR1 and CDR2 sequences are SGHNT and YENEEA. With 5 bases clipped from V and 2 bases from J, the junction kept 4 bases outside the gene matches. There are 15 residues in the CDR3. The DNA for the CDR3 is TGTGCCAGCAGCACCCTAGCGGGACCCTACAATGAGCAGTTCTTC. Translating gives CASSTLAGPYNEQFF.

This clone was seen a handful of times. The chain employs TRBV6-5 and TRBJ1-4, with 10 bases lining up with TRBD1. The germline V gene has CDR1 MNHEY and CDR2 SVGAGI. The CDR3 sequence is 15 residues long. Germline trimming cut 3 bases from V and 8 bases from J; bases unmatched to any gene: 6. The CDR3 loop is CASSYTGTGDEKLFF. The CDR3 region has the DNA TGTGCCAGCAGTTATACCGGGACAGGGGACGAAAAACTGTTTTTT.

This rearrangement joins TRBV4-1 to TRBJ2-7, with D unclear. CDR1 is MGHRA, CDR2 YSYEKL, per germline. The CDR3 totals 13 residues. The V end lost 2 bases, the J end lost 3 bases, and 8 bases lay between the germline ends. CDR3 residues: CASSQPGYYEQYF. CDR3 nucleotides: TGCGCCAGCAGCCAACCCGGGTACTACGAGCAGTACTTC.

With respect to this clone: A read error may produce the germline difference seen at one junction end. This chain uses TRBV14 with TRBJ1-2; 8 bases match TRBD1. From germline, CDR1 is SGHDN and CDR2 FVKESK. The CDR3 is 15 residues long. CDR3 region: CASSKDRGFTMGYTF. In nucleotides, the CDR3 is TGTGCCAGCAGCAAAGACAGGGGATTTACTATGGGCTACACCTTC. Looking up the rest from reference TRBV14 and TRBJ1-2 gives the full variable domain: EAGVTQFPSHSVIEKGQTVTLRCDPISGHDNLYWYRRVMGKEIKFLLHFVKESKQDESGMPNNRFLAERTGGTYSTLKVQPAELEDSGVYFCASSKDRGFTMGYTFGSGTRLTVV.

This clone was counted between two and nine times. The sample contains more than one DNA sequence encoding this CDR3. The J gene is TRBJ2-3, the V gene TRBV7-9; D is undetermined. Trimming took 8 bases from V and 0 from J, leaving 9 bases between them. The CDR3 extends over 13 amino acids. CDR1 is SEHNR, CDR2 FQNEAQ, per germline (reference sequence). CDR3 residues: CASSPGSTDTQYF. The CDR3 DNA is TGTGCCAGCTCGCCAGGAAGCACAGATACGCAGTATTTT.

The chain links TRBV28 to TRBJ1-1, with D hard to call. This CDR3 has 12 residues. CDR1 is MDHEN and CDR2 is SYDVKM in the germline V gene. Trimming shortened V by 8 bases and J by 0 bases, and 7 bases separated the two germline ends. CDR3 bases: TGTGCCAGCCACGGTTTGAACACTGAAGCTTTCTTT. Encoded protein: CASHGLNTEAFF.

The chain combines TRBV11-2 with TRBJ1-1; TRBD1 matches at 8 bases. CDR1 SGHAT and CDR2 FQNNGV come from the germline V gene. The V and J ends lost 4 bases and 2 bases, in that order; junction bases with no gene match: 6. CDR3 length: 15 residues. CDR3 sequence reads: CASSWTGRINTEAFF. CDR3 in DNA: TGTGCCAGCAGCTGGACAGGGAGGATTAACACTGAAGCTTTCTTT.

This chain connects TRBV6-1 to TRBJ2-7; 7 bases line up with TRBD1. Germline V gene sequence: CDR1 MNHNS, CDR2 SASEGT. The CDR3 spans 15 residues. The ends lost 4 bases at V and 2 bases at J; junction bases unmatched: 8. CDR3 DNA sequence: TGTGCCAGCAGTGTAACCGGGACAGCCGCCTACGAGCAGTACTTC. Translated, it gives CASSVTGTAAYEQYF.

This clone was seen more than once but under ten times. The CDR3 reads CAISGVSDYEQYF. CDR3 DNA sequence: TGTGCCATCAGTGGGGTCAGCGACTACGAGCAGTACTTC. The chain has TRBV10-3 and TRBJ2-7; D not resolved. Germline values: CDR1 ENHRY, CDR2 SYGVKD. V was pared by 4 bases and J by 3 bases, with 10 bases between. The CDR3 totals 13 residues.

The chain combines TRBV19 with TRBJ2-6; 7 bases line up with TRBD1. Losses at the gene ends were 6 bases for V and 4 bases for J; bases not matched to a gene: 6. Germline V gene sequence: CDR1 LNHDA, CDR2 SQIVND (reference sequence). This CDR3 spans 15 amino acids. CDR3 coding DNA: TGTGCCAGTAGGCAGGGGGTGGCCGGGGCCAACGTCCTGACTTTC. It codes for CASRQGVAGANVLTF. Together with reference TRBV19 and TRBJ2-6, the CDR3 gives the full variable domain: DGGITQSPKYLFRKEGQNVTLSCEQNLNHDAMYWYRQDPGQGLRLIYYSQIVNDFQKGDIAEGYSVSREKKESFPLTVTSAQKNPTAFYLCASRQGVAGANVLTFGAGSRLTVL.

V gene TRBV20-1 combines with J gene TRBJ1-2; D remains unclear. Germline CDR1 is DFQATT and CDR2 is SNEGSKA (reference sequence). This CDR3 contains 11 residues. Trimming removed 6 bases at V and 8 bases at J, with 13 bases between. The chain's CDR3 is CSAARPGGYTF. DNA for the CDR3: TGCAGTGCCGCTCGGCCCGGAGGCTACACCTTC.

The sample holds a few counts of this clone. V gene TRBV29-1 combines with J gene TRBJ2-5; TRBD1 matches at 8 bases. The germline V gene encodes CDR1 SQVTM and CDR2 ANQGSEA. The V segment lost 8 bases and the J segment 0 bases; nucleotides outside the gene matches: 11. The CDR3 is made up of 15 amino acids. The CDR3 DNA is TGCAGCTCAACCGGGGTCAGGGGGCACCAAGAGACCCAGTACTTC. This codes for CSSTGVRGHQETQYF. The variable domain in full, completed from reference TRBV29-1 and TRBJ2-5, reads SAVISQKPSRDICQRGTSLTIQCQVDSQVTMMFWYRQQPGQSLTLIATANQGSEATYESGFVIDKFPISRPNLTFSTLTVSNMSPEDSSIYLCSSTGVRGHQETQYFGPGTRLLVL.

This clone was picked up a small number of times. The genes are TRBV6-1 and TRBJ2-7, with D possibly being TRBD1 (5 bases). V shed 4 bases and J shed 4 bases, with 5 bases lying between them. The CDR3 length is 11 residues. The germline V gene encodes CDR1 MNHNS and CDR2 SASEGT. The CDR3 loop reads CASSGQYEQYF. CDR3 nucleotide sequence: TGTGCCAGCAGTGGACAGTACGAGCAGTACTTC.

This clone was seen a handful of times. The V and J genes are TRBV9 and TRBJ1-3, with D hard to call. Germline V gene lookup returns CDR1 SGDLS and CDR2 YYNGEE. This CDR3 contains 15 residues. Trimming took off 3 bases at V and 0 bases at J, with 10 bases between the two ends. The CDR3 protein is CASSATLVSGNTIYF. The CDR3 nucleotides read TGTGCCAGCAGCGCAACTCTTGTCTCTGGAAACACCATATATTTT.

The sample holds many counts of this clone. This rearrangement joins TRBV15 to TRBJ2-1; D unresolved. The CDR3 extends over 16 amino acids. The V gene's germline CDR1 is LNHNV and CDR2 YYDKDF (reference sequence). Trimming took off 1 base at V and 0 bases at J, with 10 bases between the two ends. The CDR3, as DNA: TGTGCCACCAGCAGAGCCTCAGTGAGCTCCTACAATGAGCAGTTCTTC. Translating it yields CATSRASVSSYNEQFF.

The rearrangement uses TRBV7-3 and TRBJ1-1; 7 bases map to TRBD1. The CDR3 is 13 residues long. V dropped 8 bases and J dropped 4; count of bases not matched to a gene: 7. The germline gives CDR1 SGHTA, CDR2 FQGTGA. CDR3 DNA: TGTGCCAGCTCCGGGACAGTAGGCACTGAAGCTTTCTTT. This translates into CASSGTVGTEAFF.